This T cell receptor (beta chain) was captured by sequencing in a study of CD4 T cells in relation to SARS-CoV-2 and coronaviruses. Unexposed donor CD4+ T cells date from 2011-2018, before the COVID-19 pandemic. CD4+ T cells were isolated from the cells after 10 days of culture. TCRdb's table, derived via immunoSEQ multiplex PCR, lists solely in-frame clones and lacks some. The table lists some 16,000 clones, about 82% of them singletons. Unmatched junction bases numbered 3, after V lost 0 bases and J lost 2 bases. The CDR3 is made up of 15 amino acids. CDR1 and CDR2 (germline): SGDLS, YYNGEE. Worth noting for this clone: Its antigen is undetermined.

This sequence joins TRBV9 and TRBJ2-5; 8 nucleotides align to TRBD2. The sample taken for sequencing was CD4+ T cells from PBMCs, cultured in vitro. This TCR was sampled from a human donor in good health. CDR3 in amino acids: CASSVGTSGQETQYF. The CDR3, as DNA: TGTGCCAGCAGCGTAGGCACTAGCGGACAAGAGACCCAGTACTTC. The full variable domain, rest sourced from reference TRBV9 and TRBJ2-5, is DSGVTQTPKHLITATGQRVTLRCSPRSGDLSVYWYQQSLDQGLQFLIQYYNGEERAKGNILERFSAQQFPDLHSELNLSSLELGDSALYFCASSVGTSGQETQYFGPGTRLLVL.